These 7 T cell receptor beta chains were all obtained from the same sample, sequenced in a study of human T cells and chemical hapten exposure. Each CDR3 protein is one row after TCRdb ran MiXCR on the RACE reads. Altogether roughly 40,000 distinct CDR3 sequences are present, 9.5% to 10% being singletons, with the ten largest covering 11% to 15%. Time point here: patch test 2, 6 weeks after DPC sensitization. Described treatment: therapeutic diphenylcyclopropenone sensitization with weekly scalp DPC. The study extracted total RNA from unfractionated whole blood. The sequencing here drew on whole blood, taken in connection with sensitization to the hapten diphenylcyclopropenone (DPC). These receptors all come from a young woman with alopecia areata. Some clones in this sample may be carry-over from other donors' samples.

This clonotype was counted at least ten times. CDR3 region: CASSPPTGRKFF. The CDR3 DNA is TGTGCCAGCAGCCCCCCCACAGGGAGGAAGTTCTTC. The chain carries TRBV7-2 and TRBJ2-1; D may be TRBD1 or TRBD2 (6 bases each). Germline V gene sequence: CDR1 SGHTA, CDR2 FQGNSA. This CDR3 is 12 amino acids long. V dropped 5 bases and J dropped 14 bases, with 16 bases sitting between them. Together with reference TRBV7-2 and TRBJ2-1, the CDR3 gives the full variable domain: GAGVSQSPSNKVTEKGKDVELRCDPISGHTALYWYRQSLGQGLEFLIYFQGNSAPDKSGLPSDRFSAERTGGSVSTLTIQRTQQEDSAVYLCASSPPTGRKFFGPGTRLTVL.

V is TRBV28 and J is TRBJ1-1; 7 bases line up with TRBD1. Trimming took 6 bases from V and 0 from J; bases not matched to a gene: 7. Germline V lookup: CDR1 MDHEN, CDR2 SYDVKM. CDR3 length: 15 residues. The CDR3 nucleotides are TGTGCCAGCAGGGAGAGGGACAGAGTGAACACTGAAGCTTTCTTT. Protein product: CASRERDRVNTEAFF.

This chain joins TRBV29-1 and TRBJ2-3; D not resolved. V lost 7 bases, J lost 5 bases, and 7 bases lay in between. Germline values: CDR1 SQVTM, CDR2 ANQGSEA. The CDR3 contains 10 residues. This CDR3 reads CSGKEDTQYF. In DNA form, the CDR3 reads TGCAGCGGCAAAGAAGATACGCAGTATTTT.

This clonotype has a count of ten or more. The chain is built from TRBV2 and TRBJ1-5; 7 nucleotides match TRBD1. This CDR3 contains 15 residues. Germline V CDR1 and CDR2: SNHLY, FYNNEI. V shed 7 bases, J shed 1 base, and the junction held 7 bases outside the gene matches. DNA of the CDR3: TGTGCCAGCATCGCAGGGGGTATGAGCAATCAGCCCCAGCATTTT. Protein sequence: CASIAGGMSNQPQHF.

In its sample, this clonotype was seen a few times. The V gene is TRBV5-1, the J gene TRBJ2-7; possible D gene TRBD1, 5 bases. Germline CDR1 and CDR2: SGHRS and YFSETQ. The CDR3 covers 15 residues. Trimming took 0 bases from V and 2 from J, leaving 12 bases between them. The CDR3, as DNA: TGCGCCAGCAGCTTGGGACAGAAGCCAGCCTACGAGCAGTACTTC. Its protein is CASSLGQKPAYEQYF.

CDR3 sequence reads: CASSLEGGDNEQFF. The CDR3 DNA is TGTGCCAGCAGCTTAGAGGGCGGGGACAATGAGCAGTTCTTC. V is TRBV7-3 and J is TRBJ2-1; D is possibly TRBD2 (6 bases). This CDR3 comprises 14 residues. The V and J ends lost 2 bases and 5 bases respectively, with 10 bases between them. Per the germline V gene, CDR1 is SGHTA and CDR2 is FQGTGA.

There are a few counts of this clonotype. The junction and the germline gene differ at one end; a read error may be behind it. The chain employs TRBV3-1 and TRBJ2-1; the match to TRBD2 covers 7 bases. The CDR3 sequence is 15 residues long. In germline, CDR1 is LGHDT, CDR2 YNNKEL (reference sequence). CDR3 loop: CASSPRGDALGERFF. In nucleotides, the CDR3 is TGTGCCAGCAGCCCCCGGGGGGACGCCTTAGGTGAGCGGTTCTTC.